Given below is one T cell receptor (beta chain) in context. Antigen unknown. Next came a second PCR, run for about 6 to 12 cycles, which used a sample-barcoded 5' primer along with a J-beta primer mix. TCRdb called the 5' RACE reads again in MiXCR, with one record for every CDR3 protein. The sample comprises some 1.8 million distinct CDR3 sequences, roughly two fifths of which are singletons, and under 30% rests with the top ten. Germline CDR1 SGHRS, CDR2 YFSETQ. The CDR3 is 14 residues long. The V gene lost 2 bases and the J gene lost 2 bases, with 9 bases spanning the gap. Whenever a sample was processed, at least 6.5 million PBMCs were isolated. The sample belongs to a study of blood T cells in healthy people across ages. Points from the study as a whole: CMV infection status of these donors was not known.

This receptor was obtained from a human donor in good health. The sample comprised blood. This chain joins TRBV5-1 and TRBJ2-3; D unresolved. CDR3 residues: CASSFGGVTDTQYF. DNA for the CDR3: TGCGCCAGCAGCTTTGGTGGGGTCACAGATACGCAGTATTTT.